Listed below are T cell receptor beta chains from one sample, sequenced in a study of Tregs in tolerant kidney transplant recipients. Some clones are missing from TCRdb's copy, which holds only in-frame ones; the method was immunoSEQ multiplex PCR. Found here are more than 95,000 clones, 92% of them singletons; the top ten hold over 0.5%. The sample consisted of CD4+ T cells from blood. These receptors all come from a human donor in good health. Both conserved end residues are part of each CDR3.

V	J	CDR3
TRBV19	TRBJ2-7	CASSGKGGISYEQYF
TRBV14	TRBJ2-5	CASSQVTGLETQYF
TRBV11-2	TRBJ2-2	CASSFSSGTGELFF
TRBV4-1	TRBJ1-6	CASSQEGDSQPPLHF
TRBV2	TRBJ2-1	CASRPGQSSYNEQFF
TRBV2	TRBJ1-6	CASSREGGINSPLHF
TRBV5-1	TRBJ2-5	CASFPGHAQETQYF
TRBV30	TRBJ1-1	CAWSAQTGYMNTEAFF
TRBV11-2	TRBJ1-2	CASSRDREGGYTF
TRBV7-3	TRBJ2-3	CASSPGGPTDTQYF
TRBV18	TRBJ2-1	CASSPQYTGEEQFF
TRBV7-3	TRBJ2-2	CASSLWPRGGTGELFF
TRBV7-3	TRBJ2-3	CASSRSGHSTDTQYF
TRBV29-1	TRBJ2-5	CSTSAGEETQYF
TRBV5-1	TRBJ1-1	CASSRVGVEAFF
TRBV6-6	TRBJ1-5	CASSNAGSNQPQHF
TRBV27	TRBJ1-1	CASRPTHRGLNRDTEAFF
TRBV5-1	TRBJ1-3	CASSLSTGAGNTTYF
TRBV5-1	TRBJ1-2	CASGTGGYGYTF
TRBV5-1	TRBJ2-7	CASSLEQGRRSYEQYF
TRBV6-5	TRBJ2-5	CASSYTYQETQYF
TRBV7-9	TRBJ1-4	CASSLGQGGEKLFF
TRBV6-5	TRBJ2-7	CASSQRTATYEQYF
TRBV7-9	TRBJ1-5	CASSSTSSNQPQHF
TRBV27	TRBJ1-1	CATTWAGTGTGVGTEAFF
TRBV18	TRBJ2-1	CASSLYTSGRDNEQFF
TRBV5-1	TRBJ1-6	CASSLRQGWDSPLHF
TRBV7-2	TRBJ2-1	CASSLRLAGVVANEQFF
TRBV30	TRBJ1-1	CAWSVPGGQKAFF
TRBV5-8	TRBJ1-4	CASSLRRTANEKLFF
TRBV5-1	TRBJ1-4	CASSFGGADEKLFF
TRBV5-1	TRBJ1-3	CASSLGPGISGNTIYF
TRBV15	TRBJ1-3	CATSRAPTASGNTIYF
TRBV5-1	TRBJ1-4	CASSLGRVTNEKLFF
TRBV6-5	TRBJ1-2	CASSYKQEEGYTF
TRBV5-4	TRBJ2-7	CASSRQTGGPGEEQYF
TRBV20-1	TRBJ1-2	CSALLDYGYTF
TRBV5-1	TRBJ1-2	CASSWNPQADLNGYTF
TRBV5-4	TRBJ1-1	CASSNQGGEAFF
TRBV18	TRBJ1-2	CASSQSDSTYGYTF
TRBV7-6	TRBJ2-2	CASSLRTLNTGELFF
TRBV29-1	TRBJ1-4	CSALTAFDEKLFF
TRBV11-2	TRBJ2-3	CASIPLGFQSTDTQYF
TRBV5-1	TRBJ2-1	CASSQSGTSGSYEQFF
TRBV19	TRBJ2-2	CASSILTGRRGNAGELFF
TRBV6-6	TRBJ1-6	CASSLTRDNSPLHF
TRBV18	TRBJ2-5	CASSPLRSQETQYF
TRBV5-1	TRBJ2-5	CASSFSAGEETQYF